One sample yielded the 20 T cell receptor beta chains listed below, sequenced in a study of regulatory and conventional T cells in RAG deficiency. Some clones are missing from TCRdb's copy, which holds only in-frame ones; the method was immunoSEQ multiplex PCR. The sample has some 28,000 clones; 85% to 95% are singletons. The sorted regulatory T cells were CD4+, CD25-high and CD127-low, with genomic DNA sequenced. These data also featured in a second study, about regulatory T cells. According to that study: Primers: 52 TRBV forward and 13 TRBJ reverse.

Sequenced input: Tregs sorted from blood. Source of these receptors: a human donor in good health.

The rearrangement links TRBV7-2 to TRBJ2-7, with D possibly matching TRBD1 (5 bases). Trimming removed 2 bases from V and 2 bases from J, with 13 bases in between. The CDR3 is made up of 15 amino acids. Germline V gives CDR1 SGHTA, CDR2 FQGNSA. CDR3 DNA sequence: TGTGCCAGCAGCTTATCGCAGGGCAGCCCCTACGAGCAGTACTTC. Its protein product is CASSLSQGSPYEQYF.

V usage is TRBV7-9 and J usage is TRBJ2-5, with TRBD2 identical over 7 bases. The junction had 8 bases not matched to a gene; V was cut back by 2 bases and J by 2 bases. The germline V gene has CDR1 SEHNR and CDR2 FQNEAQ (reference sequence). The CDR3 is 16 amino acids. Written as DNA, the CDR3 is TGTGCCAGCAGCTTAAGTCGTGGAGCGGGACAAGAGACCCAGTACTTC. Translated, it gives CASSLSRGAGQETQYF. Based on the CDR3 plus reference TRBV7-9 and TRBJ2-5, the full variable domain is DTGVSQNPRHKITKRGQNVTFRCDPISEHNRLYWYRQTLGQGPEFLTYFQNEAQLEKSRLLSDRFSAERPKGSFSTLEIQRTEQGDSAMYLCASSLSRGAGQETQYFGPGTRLLVL.

The CDR3 bases are TGCGCCAGCAGCGCCTCGGGTGGGCTAGCGGGGGAGCAGTACTTC. The encoded protein is CASSASGGLAGEQYF. The chain has TRBV5-1 and TRBJ2-7; 9 positions match TRBD2. The trim removed 4 bases at V and 7 bases at J, leaving 12 bases unmatched. This CDR3 region has 15 residues. Germline loops: CDR1 SGHRS, CDR2 YFSETQ.

The chain is built from TRBV7-9 and TRBJ1-1; D not resolved. The CDR3 covers 11 residues. Trimming removed 4 bases from V and 8 bases from J, with 8 bases in between. Germline values: CDR1 SEHNR, CDR2 FQNEAQ (reference sequence). In DNA form, the CDR3 reads TGTGCCAGCAGCTCCGAAGCGGAAGCTTTCTTT. This gives the protein CASSSEAEAFF.

CDR3 protein: CASSDRVSYNEQFF. CDR3 bases: TGTGCCAGCAGTGACAGGGTTTCCTACAATGAGCAGTTCTTC. V gene TRBV25-1 combines with J gene TRBJ2-1; a possible D gene is TRBD1 (5 bases). The germline V gene has CDR1 MGHDK and CDR2 SYGVNS. Trimming left V 3 bases short and J 1 base short, with 7 bases between. The CDR3 totals 14 residues.

The rearrangement links TRBV10-1 to TRBJ1-1; D is possibly TRBD1 (6 bases). The CDR3 consists of 16 residues. Deletions cut 11 bases from V and 0 bases from J, with 22 bases between. Germline-derived CDR1 and CDR2 are WNHNN and SYGVQD (reference sequence). The CDR3 loop is CARNRAGGYMNTEAFF. In DNA, the CDR3 is TGCGCCCGAAACAGGGCCGGGGGGTACATGAACACTGAAGCTTTCTTT.

This chain joins TRBV6-1 and TRBJ1-2; D is ambiguous. V was trimmed by 3 bases and J by 4 bases, leaving 12 bases between them. This CDR3 has 14 residues. The germline gives CDR1 MNHNS, CDR2 SASEGT. The CDR3 loop reads CASSEADGSYGYTF. Here the CDR3 DNA reads TGTGCCAGCAGTGAGGCGGACGGGAGCTATGGCTACACCTTC.

The chain employs TRBV14 and TRBJ2-2, with TRBD2 identical over 9 bases. The CDR3 totals 15 residues. Germline V gene data show CDR1 as SGHDN and CDR2 as FVKESK. Unmatched junction bases numbered 5, after V lost 3 bases and J lost 6 bases. As DNA, the CDR3 is TGTGCCAGCAGCCAGCAGGGACTAGCAGCCGGGGAGCTGTTTTTT. Encoded protein: CASSQQGLAAGELFF.

The genes are TRBV5-1 and TRBJ2-4; TRBD2 matches 9 bases. V lost 3 bases to trimming and J lost 1 base; unmatched junction nucleotides: 2. Germline values: CDR1 SGHRS, CDR2 YFSETQ. The CDR3 runs 15 residues. CDR3 protein: CASSSSGGAKNIQYF. In DNA, the CDR3 is TGCGCCAGCAGCTCAAGCGGGGGGGCCAAAAACATTCAGTACTTC.

V gene TRBV5-1 combines with J gene TRBJ1-1; 8 bases are shared with TRBD1. The CDR3 runs 14 residues. The V segment lost 4 bases and the J segment 5 bases; nucleotides outside the gene matches: 7. Germline lookup yields CDR1 SGHRS and CDR2 YFSETQ. The CDR3 is CASSPRTGLTEAFF. Written as DNA, the CDR3 is TGCGCCAGCAGCCCCCGGACAGGGTTGACTGAAGCTTTCTTT.

The J gene is TRBJ1-6, the V gene TRBV28; D is possibly TRBD1 (5 bases). There are 15 residues in the CDR3. The V end was cut by 3 bases, the J end by 3 bases, with 9 bases between. The germline gives CDR1 MDHEN, CDR2 SYDVKM. The CDR3 DNA reads as TGTGCCAGCAGTTTGACAGACCACTATAATTCACCCCTCCACTTT. Translating gives CASSLTDHYNSPLHF. Full variable domain (remainder filled in from reference TRBV28 and TRBJ1-6): DVKVTQSSRYLVKRTGEKVFLECVQDMDHENMFWYRQDPGLGLRLIYFSYDVKMKEKGDIPEGYSVSREKKERFSLILESASTNQTSMYLCASSLTDHYNSPLHFGNGTRLTVT.

J is TRBJ2-5 and V is TRBV6-1; the match to TRBD2 covers 7 bases. J lost 5 bases, V lost 6 bases, and 9 bases had no gene match. In germline, CDR1 is MNHNS, CDR2 SASEGT. The CDR3 extends over 14 amino acids. The chain's CDR3 is CASRHAGVAETQYF. In DNA form, the CDR3 reads TGTGCCAGCAGACACGCGGGAGTTGCTGAGACCCAGTACTTC.

This clone turned up a few times. This chain links TRBV5-1 with TRBJ1-2; D is uncertain. The CDR3 is made up of 13 amino acids. V shed 0 bases and J shed 4 bases, with 7 bases lying between them. Germline CDR1 and CDR2: SGHRS and YFSETQ. Written as DNA, the CDR3 is TGCGCCAGCAGCTTGGAGGGCCTCTATGGCTACACCTTC. This gives the protein CASSLEGLYGYTF. Looking up the rest from reference TRBV5-1 and TRBJ1-2 gives the full variable domain: KAGVTQTPRYLIKTRGQQVTLSCSPISGHRSVSWYQQTPGQGLQFLFEYFSETQRNKGNFPGRFSGRQFSNSRSEMNVSTLELGDSALYLCASSLEGLYGYTFGSGTRLTVV.

The chain links TRBV18 to TRBJ1-2, with D maybe TRBD1 (6 bases). The length of the CDR3 is 17 residues. Germline V lookup: CDR1 KGHSH, CDR2 LQKENI. The V end was cut by 4 bases, the J end by 4 bases, with 22 bases between. CDR3 bases: TGTGCCAGCTCACATCGGCCCATAGGGGGAAAACCCTATGGCTACACCTTC. This translates into CASSHRPIGGKPYGYTF.

The chain employs TRBV28 and TRBJ1-1, with a tentative D call TRBD1 (5 bases). The CDR3 loop spans 14 amino acids. V was clipped by 3 bases and J by 4 bases, with 12 bases between them. Germline values: CDR1 MDHEN, CDR2 SYDVKM. CDR3 sequence reads: CASSFVGRSTEAFF. DNA of the CDR3: TGTGCCAGCAGTTTTGTGGGGCGGAGCACTGAAGCTTTCTTT.

This clone was detected once. The rearrangement uses TRBV19 and TRBJ2-5; possibly TRBD1 for D (5 bases). CDR1 is LNHDA and CDR2 is SQIVND in the germline V gene (reference sequence). This CDR3 contains 13 residues. V was cut by 3 bases and J by 5 bases, with 10 bases left in between. The CDR3: CASSISRVETQYF. CDR3 sequence (DNA): TGTGCCAGTAGTATCTCCAGGGTTGAGACCCAGTACTTC.

The chain carries TRBV7-9 and TRBJ1-1, with TRBD1 matching 7 bases. There are 12 residues in the CDR3. Trimming took 5 bases from V and 7 from J; bases not matched to a gene: 4. The germline V gene encodes CDR1 SEHNR and CDR2 FQNEAQ (reference sequence). The CDR3 loop is CASSHRQGEAFF. The CDR3 DNA follows: TGTGCCAGCAGCCATCGACAGGGTGAAGCTTTCTTT.

The rearrangement joins TRBV13 to TRBJ2-7; 7 nucleotides align to TRBD1. Losses at the gene ends were 6 bases for V and 2 bases for J; bases not matched to a gene: 7. The germline gives CDR1 PRHDT, CDR2 FYEKMQ (reference sequence). The CDR3 covers 14 residues. CDR3 amino acids: CASSHRQGAYEQYF. The CDR3 DNA sequence: TGTGCCAGCAGTCACCGACAGGGCGCCTACGAGCAGTACTTC.

The chain couples TRBV6-1 to TRBJ1-1; the D is unclear. V lost 7 bases, J lost 1 base, and 13 bases lay in between. Germline CDR1 is MNHNS and CDR2 is SASEGT. The CDR3 is made up of 14 amino acids. CDR3 sequence reads: CASMKGEWNTEAFF. The CDR3 nucleotides are TGTGCCAGCATGAAAGGAGAATGGAACACTGAAGCTTTCTTT.

The rearrangement uses TRBV29-1 and TRBJ1-1; possible D gene TRBD1, 6 bases. Trimming pared 7 bases from V and 5 bases from J, leaving 17 bases between. The CDR3 totals 13 residues. Germline CDR1 is SQVTM and CDR2 is ANQGSEA. Here the CDR3 DNA reads TGCAGCGGCAGGGGTGCTTATGGGACTGAAGCTTTCTTT. This encodes CSGRGAYGTEAFF.